The entry that follows covers one TCR beta chain sequence. The sample is drawn from a study of blood T cell repertoires in COVID-19. The overall study: Researchers got acute and convalescent COVID-19 samples from the United States, Italy and Spain. T cells, B-cell-depleted T cells, or PBMCs provided the cDNA or gDNA that served as material.

The junction had 11 bases not matched to a gene; V was cut back by 4 bases and J by 4 bases. Germline loops: CDR1 MGHRA, CDR2 YSYEKL. The CDR3 has 16 residues. Original handling: By means of reference gene primer amplification, nucleated cell counts were estimated. The method was immunoSEQ multiplex PCR; TCRdb's version includes in-frame clones alone and lacks a portion of them. The V and J calls and clone size come from that table; D and trimming were worked out from the DNA. The sample has 120,000 to 150,000 clones; roughly 79% are singletons. V and J are TRBV4-1 and TRBJ2-7; TRBD1 aligns across 9 bases. Sequenced material: peripheral blood. This receptor was obtained from a human donor with acute or convalescent COVID-19. The donor label of this sample is uncertain. CDR3 in DNA: TGCGCCAGCAGCCGTCTCCGGACAGGGGATCCATACGAGCAGTACTTC. Translated, it gives CASSRLRTGDPYEQYF.